Given below is one T cell receptor (beta chain) in context. TEMRA cells were FACS-enriched and CD8+ and CD4+ T cells negatively isolated. This entry comes from a study of CD8 T cells in Susac syndrome. Trimming cost V 6 bases and J 6 bases; bases outside gene matches: 0. The germline CDR1 and CDR2 sequences are KGHDR and SFDVKD. CDR3 length equals 11 residues. cDNA came from 0.5 to 1 ug RNA primed by random hexamers. A multiplex approach, immunoSEQ multiplex PCR, amplified TCR beta CDR3 across 54 Vbeta and 13 Jbeta. Each CDR3 protein gets one entry after TCRdb re-called the immunoSEQ multiplex PCR reads with MiXCR. The table shows about 300,000 distinct CDR3 sequences, with 75% to 90% occurring only once.

The sequenced sample was CD8+ T cells from PBMCs. The chain couples TRBV24-1 to TRBJ1-2; 7 positions agree with TRBD1. The source is a human donor with multiple sclerosis. Here the CDR3 DNA reads TGTGCCACCAGTCAGGGGGATGGCTACACCTTC. Translated: CATSQGDGYTF.